The 5 T cell receptor beta chains below all came from one sample that was sequenced in a study of shared clonotypes between healthy human individuals. Some clones are missing from TCRdb's copy, which holds only in-frame ones; the method was immunoSEQ multiplex PCR. The table lists over a million clones, more than 95% of them singletons. Sequencing used naive CD4+ T cells sorted from blood. The subset: CD45RA+ positively selected. These receptors were collected from a man under 40 in good health.

The chain recombines TRBV7-2 with TRBJ1-3, with D possibly being TRBD1 (6 bases). The V and J ends lost 5 bases and 0 bases respectively, with 20 bases between them. There are 18 residues in the CDR3. Looked up from germline, CDR1 is SGHTA and CDR2 is FQGNSA. For the CDR3, the DNA is TGTGCCAGCAGCATTCACGGACAGAGACGAGACTCTGGAAACACCATATATTTT. It translates to CASSIHGQRRDSGNTIYF.

J is TRBJ1-5 and V is TRBV7-3, with 7 nucleotides matching TRBD1. In germline, CDR1 is SGHTA, CDR2 FQGTGA. This CDR3 has 15 amino acids. The V gene end was trimmed by 8 bases and the J gene end by 4 bases; junction bases not matched to a gene: 11. CDR3 in amino acids: CASLRGTAGNQPQHF. Written as DNA, the CDR3 is TGTGCCAGCCTGAGGGGGACAGCCGGTAATCAGCCCCAGCATTTT. The full variable domain, its missing parts supplied by reference TRBV7-3 and TRBJ1-5, is GAGVSQTPSNKVTEKGKYVELRCDPISGHTALYWYRQSLGQGPEFLIYFQGTGAADDSGLPNDRFFAVRPEGSVSTLKIQRTERGDSAVYLCASLRGTAGNQPQHFGDGTRLSIL.

V is TRBV2 and J is TRBJ2-1; D possibly corresponds to TRBD1 (5 bases). The CDR3 sequence is 11 residues long. In germline, CDR1 is SNHLY, CDR2 FYNNEI. V dropped 6 bases and J dropped 10 bases, with 10 bases sitting between them. The CDR3 here is CASRQYREQFF. CDR3 DNA sequence: TGTGCCAGCAGGCAGTACAGGGAGCAGTTCTTC.

The chain employs TRBV9 and TRBJ2-2, with 9 positions matching TRBD1. The germline CDR1 and CDR2 sequences are SGDLS and YYNGEE. There are 15 residues in the CDR3. V was clipped by 3 bases and J by 9 bases; unmatched bases: 9. The CDR3 DNA follows: TGTGCCAGCAGCGGGGGACAGGGCGGCTTCTGGGAGCTGTTTTTT. Protein: CASSGGQGGFWELFF.

The V and J genes are TRBV28 and TRBJ1-5; D may be TRBD1 (6 bases). The V and J ends lost 1 base and 7 bases respectively, with 20 bases between them. Per the germline V gene, CDR1 is MDHEN and CDR2 is SYDVKM. The CDR3 sequence is 17 residues long. The CDR3 here is CASSLSQGRGGHQPQHF. For the CDR3, the DNA is TGTGCCAGCAGTTTATCGCAGGGGCGTGGGGGTCACCAGCCCCAGCATTTT.